This T cell receptor beta chain is drawn from a study of shared clonotypes between healthy human individuals. Looking at the study overall: Ranging from 18 to 49 in age, donors were a couple of women and a few men. For every donor, three CD4 naive, three CD4 memory, two CD8 naive and one CD8 memory plates were used.

The CDR3 covers 17 residues. Germline V CDR1 and CDR2: MDHEN, SYDVKM. V was clipped by 1 base and J by 2 bases, with 18 bases between them. Assay runs were performed at deep level. TCRdb keeps only in-frame clones here, not all; method: immunoSEQ multiplex PCR. The sample lists under 550,000 clones, approximately 95% occurring once. The chain recombines TRBV28 with TRBJ2-7; a possible D gene is TRBD2 (6 bases). Sequencing was done on a sample of naive CD4+ T cells sorted from blood. This sample's subset: CD45RA+ positively selected. This TCR was sampled from a woman aged 30 to 39 in good health. The CDR3 region is CASSLFFSWGTAYEQYF. The CDR3 nucleotides are TGTGCCAGCAGTTTATTCTTCAGTTGGGGGACTGCCTACGAGCAGTACTTC.